A single sample is the source of the 23 T cell receptor beta chains below, sequenced in a study of T cells in Graves' hyperthyroidism and ophthalmopathy. Using RNA transcripts as the source, TCR beta CDR3 regions were amplified. During a first-round RT-PCR of the TCR CDR3, the HTBI primer set was used. TCRdb analysed the multiplex PCR reads with MiXCR anew, one entry per CDR3 protein. Altogether about 410,000 distinct CDR3 sequences are present, roughly 14% being singletons, with the ten largest covering roughly a fifth. Source material: blood. All receptors come from a woman under 40 with Graves' ophthalmopathy.

This clonotype was detected many times. The chain combines TRBV6-1 with TRBJ1-4; a possible D gene is TRBD1 (6 bases). The germline V gene has CDR1 MNHNS and CDR2 SASEGT. There are 15 residues in the CDR3. V was trimmed by 6 bases and J by 4 bases, leaving 15 bases between them. The CDR3 DNA reads TGTGCCAGCAGACCGAGGACAGCTCGTAATGAAAAACTGTTTTTT. It encodes CASRPRTARNEKLFF.

In its sample, this clonotype was seen many times. The chain employs TRBV12-5 and TRBJ2-1; 10 bases map to TRBD1. Trimming took 5 bases from V and 4 from J; bases not matched to a gene: 5. CDR3 length: 15 amino acids. Germline V gene data show CDR1 as LGHNT and CDR2 as FRNRAP. CDR3 sequence reads: CASGRGTGVYNEQFF. Here the CDR3 DNA reads TGTGCTAGTGGTAGGGGGACAGGGGTGTACAATGAGCAGTTCTTC.

There are many counts of this clonotype. The chain recombines TRBV11-2 with TRBJ2-5; D not certain. The V end lost 5 bases, the J end lost 5 bases, and 15 bases lay between the germline ends. CDR3 length: 14 residues. In germline, CDR1 is SGHAT, CDR2 FQNNGV. CDR3 DNA: TGTGCCAGCAGCCAGGACGGTCCTCAGGAGACCCAGTACTTC. As protein: CASSQDGPQETQYF.

There are many counts of this clonotype. CDR3 nucleotides: TGTGCCAGCAGTTTAGGGTCCGGAGCTGGTCAGCCCCAGCATTTT. It yields the protein CASSLGSGAGQPQHF. The chain carries TRBV28 and TRBJ1-5; D not certain. The CDR3 length is 15 residues. Germline V gives CDR1 MDHEN, CDR2 SYDVKM. V lost 2 bases, J lost 6 bases, and 14 bases lay in between.

This clonotype was seen many times. CDR3 sequence (DNA): TGCAGTGCTAGAGATGGAAGTACGGCCTACGAGCAGTACTTC. It codes for CSARDGSTAYEQYF. J is TRBJ2-7 and V is TRBV20-1; D is ambiguous. CDR1 and CDR2 (germline): DFQATT, SNEGSKA (reference sequence). The CDR3 spans 14 residues. V was cut by 0 bases and J by 2 bases, with 11 bases left in between.

This chain links TRBV4-1 with TRBJ2-5; D possibly corresponds to TRBD1 (5 bases). V was clipped by 2 bases and J by 7 bases, with 14 bases between them. CDR1 is MGHRA and CDR2 is YSYEKL in the germline V gene. The CDR3 is 14 amino acids. CDR3 sequence (DNA): TGCGCCAGCAGCCAACCGGGCAGGGAAGGGACCCAGTACTTC. It yields the protein CASSQPGREGTQYF.

This clonotype was picked up a small number of times. The chain carries TRBV19 and TRBJ2-7; 7 bases are a match to TRBD1. V shed 6 bases, J shed 7 bases, and the junction held 9 bases outside the gene matches. The CDR3 spans 13 residues. CDR1 LNHDA and CDR2 SQIVND come from the germline V gene (reference sequence). In nucleotides, the CDR3 is TGTGCCAGTAGCCCTGACAGGGATCAGGAGCAGTACTTC. Protein sequence: CASSPDRDQEQYF.

This clonotype has more than one count but fewer than ten. The chain recombines TRBV6-1 with TRBJ2-3, with D possibly TRBD2 on 6 matching bases. CDR1 MNHNS and CDR2 SASEGT come from the germline V gene. V was trimmed by 7 bases and J by 2 bases, leaving 19 bases between them. This CDR3 is 16 amino acids long. The CDR3 nucleotides are TGTGCCAGCAAGTTAGTGAGCGCGGGGTTCACAGATACGCAGTATTTT. This encodes CASKLVSAGFTDTQYF.

There are many counts of this clonotype. The chain carries TRBV12-3 or TRBV12-4 and TRBJ2-3; D may match TRBD1 or TRBD2 (5 bases each). The CDR3 covers 13 residues. Trimming removed 5 bases at V and 6 bases at J, with 12 bases between. The CDR3 coding sequence is TGTGCCAGCAGTGGGACCCCCGGCGATACGCAGTATTTT. Translating gives CASSGTPGDTQYF.

This clonotype was recorded a few times. Mismatch with germline at one junction end may stem from a read error. This rearrangement joins TRBV29-1 to TRBJ2-7; 9 bases are a match to TRBD2. CDR3 size: 13 residues. Germline V gives CDR1 SQVTM, CDR2 ANQGSEA. CDR3 amino acids: CSVPGTSSYEQCF. Written as DNA, the CDR3 is TGCAGCGTTCCCGGGACTAGCTCCTACGAGCAGTGCTTC.

The V and J genes are TRBV9 and TRBJ2-3; no clear D gene. The length of the CDR3 is 18 residues. Trimming cost V 0 bases and J 0 bases, with 17 bases left between them. Germline values: CDR1 SGDLS, CDR2 YYNGEE. The CDR3 DNA reads as TGTGCCAGCAGCGTAGTGGCTGGCTCCTATTCTAGCACAGATACGCAGTATTTT. It yields the protein CASSVVAGSYSSTDTQYF. The whole variable domain, remainder taken from reference TRBV9 and TRBJ2-3, is DSGVTQTPKHLITATGQRVTLRCSPRSGDLSVYWYQQSLDQGLQFLIQYYNGEERAKGNILERFSAQQFPDLHSELNLSSLELGDSALYFCASSVVAGSYSSTDTQYFGPGTRLTVL.

The chain combines TRBV29-1 with TRBJ2-5, with 8 bases matching TRBD1. The CDR3 runs to 12 residues. Germline V gives CDR1 SQVTM, CDR2 ANQGSEA. The junction had 5 bases not matched to a gene; V was cut back by 4 bases and J by 7 bases. The CDR3 DNA sequence: TGCAGCGTTGCGCCGGGGACAGGGACCCAGTACTTC. It codes for CSVAPGTGTQYF.

This clonotype was counted a few times. The chain uses TRBV4-2 and TRBJ2-1; 12 bases agree with TRBD2. Germline lookup yields CDR1 LGHNA and CDR2 YNFKEQ. The CDR3 runs to 16 residues. V lost 1 base, J lost 6 bases, and 4 bases stayed unmatched. The CDR3 nucleotides are TGTGCCAGCAGCCAAGTGGCTAGCGGGGGGGCCAATGAGCAGTTCTTC. Translating it yields CASSQVASGGANEQFF.

Ten or more counts support this clonotype. The rearrangement uses TRBV20-1 and TRBJ1-6; 10 bases fit TRBD1. This CDR3 region has 15 residues. The V gene end was trimmed by 3 bases and the J gene end by 8 bases; junction bases not matched to a gene: 7. Germline V gene data show CDR1 as DFQATT and CDR2 as SNEGSKA (reference sequence). The CDR3 DNA sequence: TGCAGTGCTAGCCCCGGGACAGGGGCCTATTCACCCCTCCACTTT. Its protein product is CSASPGTGAYSPLHF.

This chain links TRBV12-5 with TRBJ1-1; D gene uncertain. CDR1 is LGHNT, CDR2 FRNRAP, per germline. Trimming took 3 bases from V and 8 from J, leaving 19 bases between them. The CDR3 totals 15 residues. The chain's CDR3 is CASGLTIGSGYEAFF. DNA of the CDR3: TGTGCTAGTGGTTTAACCATCGGGAGTGGGTACGAAGCTTTCTTT.

This clonotype has ten or more counts. V gene TRBV2 combines with J gene TRBJ2-3, with 8 bases identical to TRBD2. V was clipped by 0 bases and J by 11 bases; unmatched bases: 10. The CDR3 is made up of 15 amino acids. Germline loops: CDR1 SNHLY, CDR2 FYNNEI. CDR3 region: CASSEAGFGGAKQYF. In nucleotides, the CDR3 is TGTGCCAGCAGTGAAGCTGGATTCGGGGGGGCCAAGCAGTATTTT.

This clonotype was found many times. The rearrangement joins TRBV10-3 to TRBJ1-1, with D hard to call. The CDR3 is made up of 12 amino acids. V lost 8 bases to trimming and J lost 11 bases, with 18 bases between them. CDR1 ENHRY and CDR2 SYGVKD come from the germline V gene. CDR3 nucleotide sequence: TGTGCCATCGCGTCGGGTTTGAGTTTGGCTTTCTTT. Protein: CAIASGLSLAFF.

The V gene is TRBV19, the J gene TRBJ2-4, with 13 positions matching TRBD2. CDR3 length: 19 residues. The V gene's germline CDR1 is LNHDA and CDR2 SQIVND (reference sequence). The ends lost 6 bases at V and 0 bases at J; junction bases unmatched: 11. DNA for the CDR3: TGTGCCAGTAGCTCCAGACTAGCGGGGGGAACGCTAGCCAAAAACATTCAGTACTTC. Translated: CASSSRLAGGTLAKNIQYF. Combining the CDR3 with reference TRBV19 and TRBJ2-4 gives the whole variable domain DGGITQSPKYLFRKEGQNVTLSCEQNLNHDAMYWYRQDPGQGLRLIYYSQIVNDFQKGDIAEGYSVSREKKESFPLTVTSAQKNPTAFYLCASSSRLAGGTLAKNIQYFGAGTRLSVL.

The J gene is TRBJ1-2, the V gene TRBV7-9; D remains ambiguous. Trimming left V 5 bases short and J 6 bases short, with 10 bases between. The CDR3 spans 12 residues. The germline gives CDR1 SEHNR, CDR2 FQNEAQ (reference sequence). CDR3 residues: CASSRLGDGYTF. The CDR3 region has the DNA TGTGCCAGCAGCCGACTTGGGGATGGCTACACCTTC.

This clonotype was recorded many times. The chain carries TRBV28 and TRBJ2-7; possibly TRBD2 for D (5 bases). The CDR3 consists of 13 residues. The germline V and J ends were trimmed by 10 bases and 2 bases, with 15 bases remaining between them. Germline V gene sequence: CDR1 MDHEN, CDR2 SYDVKM. The CDR3 loop reads CATEGTATYEQYF. The CDR3 DNA reads as TGTGCCACCGAGGGAACAGCCACCTACGAGCAGTACTTC.

This clonotype was counted ten times or more. The chain's CDR3 is CAWSYFGRGMNTEAFF. In DNA form, the CDR3 reads TGTGCCTGGAGTTATTTTGGCAGGGGAATGAACACTGAAGCTTTCTTT. The rearrangement joins TRBV30 to TRBJ1-1; a possible D gene is TRBD1 (6 bases). Germline V lookup: CDR1 GTSNPN, CDR2 SVGIG (reference sequence). Trimming shortened V by 2 bases and J by 0 bases, and 16 bases separated the two germline ends. This CDR3 spans 16 amino acids.

This clonotype has at least ten counts. This chain uses TRBV20-1 with TRBJ2-1, with TRBD2 identical over 10 bases. The CDR3 contains 18 residues. From germline, CDR1 is DFQATT and CDR2 SNEGSKA (reference sequence). V was clipped by 3 bases and J by 6 bases; unmatched bases: 17. The CDR3 spells CSARLGAGGTRYGNEQFF. The CDR3 DNA reads TGCAGTGCTAGGCTGGGAGCGGGGGGGACGCGGTACGGCAATGAGCAGTTCTTC.

A word on this clonotype: One base away lies a much larger clone, so this may be a sequencing read error. This sequence joins TRBV19 and TRBJ1-1; 8 nucleotides line up with TRBD1. CDR3 length equals 16 residues. V trimming: 8 bases; J trimming: 7 bases; junction bases outside the gene matches: 18. The germline gives CDR1 LNHDA, CDR2 SQIVND (reference sequence). The CDR3 DNA reads TGTGCCAGTGCGACAGGGGTCCTAAGGGGATCGATTGAAGCTTTCTTT. As protein: CASATGVLRGSIEAFF.